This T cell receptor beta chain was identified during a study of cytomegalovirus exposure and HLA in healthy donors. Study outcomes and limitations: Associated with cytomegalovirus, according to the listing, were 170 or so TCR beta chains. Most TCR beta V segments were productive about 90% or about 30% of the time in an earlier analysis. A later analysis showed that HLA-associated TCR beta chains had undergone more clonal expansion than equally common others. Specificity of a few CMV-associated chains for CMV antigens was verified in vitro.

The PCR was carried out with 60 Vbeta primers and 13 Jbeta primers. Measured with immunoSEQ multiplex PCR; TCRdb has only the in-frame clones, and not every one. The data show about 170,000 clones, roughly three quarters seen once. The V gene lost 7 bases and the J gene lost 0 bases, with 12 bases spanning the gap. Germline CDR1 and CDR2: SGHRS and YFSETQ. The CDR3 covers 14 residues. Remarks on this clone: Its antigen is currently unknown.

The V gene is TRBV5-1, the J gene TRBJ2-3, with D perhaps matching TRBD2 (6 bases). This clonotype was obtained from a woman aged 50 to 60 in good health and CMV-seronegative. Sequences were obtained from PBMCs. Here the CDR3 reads CASLLAESTDTQYF. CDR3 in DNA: TGCGCCAGCCTTTTAGCGGAAAGCACAGATACGCAGTATTTT.